This T cell receptor beta chain stems from a study of shared clonotypes between healthy human individuals. Study at large: Plates per donor: three CD4 naive, three CD4 memory, two CD8 naive, one CD8 memory.

Germline V gene lookup returns CDR1 MNHEY and CDR2 SVGAGI. Trimming removed 7 bases at V and 8 bases at J, with 14 bases between. CDR3 length equals 13 residues. Remarks on this clone: No antigen is known for it.

Findings and caveats of the study: In this cohort, only blood was sampled, and tissue repertoires likely differ.

The study enrolled healthy HIV-negative adults without recent acute infections or vaccinations as donors. Each cell subset's genomic DNA was divided evenly among several immunoSEQ plates. The method was immunoSEQ multiplex PCR; TCRdb's version includes in-frame clones alone and lacks a portion of them. The table lists 1.5 million to 1.9 million clones, roughly 98% of them singletons. This clonotype was sampled from a man aged 30 to 45 in good health. The chain joins TRBV6-5 to TRBJ1-4, with a weak D call TRBD1 (5 bases). The source material was naive CD4+ T cells sorted from blood. Indicated subset: CD45RA+ positively selected. CDR3 coding DNA: TGTGCCAGCAATAGAGGGGCAGGCGAAAAACTGTTTTTT. Protein: CASNRGAGEKLFF.